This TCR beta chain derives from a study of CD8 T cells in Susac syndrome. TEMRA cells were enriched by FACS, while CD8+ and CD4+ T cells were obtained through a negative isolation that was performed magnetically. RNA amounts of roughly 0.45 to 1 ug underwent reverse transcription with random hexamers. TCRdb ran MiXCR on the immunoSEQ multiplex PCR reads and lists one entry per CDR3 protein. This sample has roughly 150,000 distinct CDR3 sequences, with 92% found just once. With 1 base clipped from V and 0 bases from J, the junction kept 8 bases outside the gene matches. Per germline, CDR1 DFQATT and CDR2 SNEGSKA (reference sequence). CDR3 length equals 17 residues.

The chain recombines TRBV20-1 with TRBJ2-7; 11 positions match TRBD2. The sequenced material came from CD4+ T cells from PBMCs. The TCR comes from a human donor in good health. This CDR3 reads CSARGRVTSGSSYEQYF. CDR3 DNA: TGCAGTGCTAGAGGCCGTGTTACTAGCGGGAGCTCCTACGAGCAGTACTTC.